Listed below are T cell receptor beta chains from one sample, sequenced in a study of graft-versus-host responses after intestinal transplantation. Libraries were prepared by immunoSEQ multiplex PCR; TCRdb keeps only in-frame clonotypes and omits some of them. The data show about 97,000 clones, 80% to 95% seen once. This specimen consisted of PBMCs, obtained roughly 450 days after intestinal transplant. The receptors come from a human patient who received an intestinal transplant, so some T cells may come from the graft donor. Each CDR3 is given with its conserved first and last residue. Each record gives: D gene, clone size, CDR3 length, V gene, J gene, CDR3 DNA, CDR3 protein. D genes are given only for firm matches. A clone size is listed for some rows: how often the clone was seen (once, few, many), or a class if it is expanded.

-	-	14	TRBV18	TRBJ1-4	TGTGCCAGCTCACCGCAATCGGTTAATGAAAAACTGTTTTTT	CASSPQSVNEKLFF
-	-	19	TRBV19	TRBJ1-2	TGTGCCAGTAGTATCGGACAGAAAGTCCCCGTCCCTTCTAACTATGGCTACACCTTC	CASSIGQKVPVPSNYGYTF
TRBD1	-	12	TRBV29-1	TRBJ2-1	TGCAGCGTTGAGGGACAGATCAATGAGCAGTTCTTC	CSVEGQINEQFF
-	once	16	TRBV5-4	TRBJ2-5	TGTGCCAGCAGCTTACCAGCACTAGTGGCCCGGGAGACCCAGTACTTC	CASSLPALVARETQYF
-	-	14	TRBV5-6	TRBJ2-3	TGTGCCAGCAGCTGGGGGGACAACCCAGATACGCAGTATTTT	CASSWGDNPDTQYF
TRBD1	-	11	TRBV19	TRBJ1-1	TGTGCCAGTAGTATAGGGACAGGGGCTTTCTTT	CASSIGTGAFF
-	-	15	TRBV11-3	TRBJ2-1	TGTGCCAGCAGCTTAGGCTCTAGCGTCTACAATGAGCAGTTCTTC	CASSLGSSVYNEQFF
-	few	14	TRBV6-6	TRBJ1-4	TGTGCCAGCAGACCCGGACAGACTAATGAAAAACTGTTTTTT	CASRPGQTNEKLFF
-	-	16	TRBV7-9	TRBJ1-2	TGTGCCAGCAGCCCGCCCCAAAGAACAGGCCACGGTGGCTACACCTTC	CASSPPQRTGHGGYTF
TRBD1	-	15	TRBV5-1	TRBJ1-2	TGCGCCAGCAGCGCGGGGACAGCCATTATGCGCGGCTACACCTTC	CASSAGTAIMRGYTF
-	-	14	TRBV6-5	TRBJ1-2	TGTGCCAGCAGTTACGGGCAGGGCCACTATGGCTACACCTTC	CASSYGQGHYGYTF
-	-	13	TRBV5-1	TRBJ1-1	TGCGCCAGCAGCTCCTCGATGAACACTGAAGCTTTCTTT	CASSSSMNTEAFF
-	once	13	TRBV2	TRBJ1-6	TGTGCCAGCCAACAGGGCGTTAATTCACCCCTCCACTTT	CASQQGVNSPLHF
TRBD1	once	18	TRBV5-1	TRBJ1-2	TGCGCCAGCAGCTTGGTGGGAGGGGGCTACACTTCCTACTATGGCTACACCTTC	CASSLVGGGYTSYYGYTF
-	-	15	TRBV5-1	TRBJ2-7	TGCGCCAGCAGCTTGGGAGGGACCCCTCCCTACGAGCAGTACTTC	CASSLGGTPPYEQYF
-	-	14	TRBV19	TRBJ1-3	TGTGCCAGTACCCTCCGTGTGTCTGGAAACACCATATATTTT	CASTLRVSGNTIYF
TRBD1	-	15	TRBV7-9	TRBJ1-2	TGTGCCAGCAGCTGGTTACAGGGGCCTAACTATGGCTACACCTTC	CASSWLQGPNYGYTF
TRBD2	-	15	TRBV9	TRBJ2-2	TGTGCCAGCAGCGCGAGCGGGGGGGCCATCGGGGAGCTGTTTTTT	CASSASGGAIGELFF
TRBD1	-	13	TRBV27	TRBJ1-2	TGTGCCAGCAGTTTCCGGGGACAGGTTGGCTACACCTTC	CASSFRGQVGYTF
-	few	13	TRBV6-6	TRBJ2-2	TGTGCCAGCATGGCAGGACCTACCGGGGAGCTGTTTTTT	CASMAGPTGELFF
-	-	17	TRBV4-1	TRBJ2-3	TGCGCCAGCAGCCAAGGAGACTGGGGCGGGGTCACAGATACGCAGTATTTT	CASSQGDWGGVTDTQYF
-	-	13	TRBV7-9	TRBJ1-1	TGTGCCAGCGGCAGGGTTGACAGCCCTGAAGCTTTCTTT	CASGRVDSPEAFF
-	-	12	TRBV9	TRBJ2-7	TGTGCCACCTGGCGCAGGGTCTACGAGCAGTACTTC	CATWRRVYEQYF
-	-	15	TRBV5-1	TRBJ2-4	TGCGCCAGCAGCTTAACGGGGCAGGGCCTTAACATTCAGTACTTC	CASSLTGQGLNIQYF
TRBD1	-	16	TRBV2	TRBJ1-2	TGTGCCTGCAGGCCCGGGACAGGGGTTGTTAACTATGGCTACACCTTC	CACRPGTGVVNYGYTF
-	-	12	TRBV9	TRBJ1-1	TGTGCCAGCAGCGCCATGAACACTGAAGCTTTCTTT	CASSAMNTEAFF
TRBD2	-	15	TRBV7-7	TRBJ2-7	TGTGCTAGCAGCTTGGGGGAGGGCTCTACCTACGAGCAGTACTTC	CASSLGEGSTYEQYF
-	few	15	TRBV19	TRBJ2-2	TGTGCCAGTTCCCGGACAGCGAAACTCACCGGGGAGCTGTTTTTT	CASSRTAKLTGELFF
TRBD1	-	14	TRBV7-9	TRBJ1-5	TGTGCCAGCAGCTTAAGGGGACAGGATCAGCCCCAGCATTTT	CASSLRGQDQPQHF
-	-	15	TRBV18	TRBJ1-1	TGTGCCAGCTCAAAAGGGACGGTGGGGTACACTGAAGCTTTCTTT	CASSKGTVGYTEAFF
TRBD1	-	14	TRBV4-1	TRBJ2-7	TGCGCCAGCAGCCCTAGGACAGGATCCTACGAGCAGTACTTC	CASSPRTGSYEQYF
-	few	9	TRBV10-2	TRBJ2-7	TGCGCCAGTGGTGGCGAGCAGTACTTC	CASGGEQYF
-	-	12	TRBV7-3	TRBJ1-1	TGTGCCAGCAGCCTAGGGGGGAGTGAAGCTTTCTTT	CASSLGGSEAFF
-	-	13	TRBV7-8	TRBJ2-7	TGTGCCAGCCGTTTCGCCAGCTCCTACGAGCAGTACTTC	CASRFASSYEQYF
-	-	11	TRBV7-9	TRBJ2-7	TGTGCCAGCAGCTACGCCTACGAGCAGTACTTC	CASSYAYEQYF
-	-	12	TRBV9	TRBJ2-7	TGTGCCAGCAGCGGGCCCACGGGCGAGCAGTACTTC	CASSGPTGEQYF
-	-	14	TRBV10-2	TRBJ1-5	TGCGCCAGCAGCCGGACAGCTAGCAATCAGCCCCAGCATTTT	CASSRTASNQPQHF
TRBD2	-	15	TRBV9	TRBJ2-7	TGTGCCAGCAGCGTCCGACTAGCGGGGGTCTACGAGCAGTACTTC	CASSVRLAGVYEQYF
-	-	15	TRBV10-3	TRBJ1-5	TGTGCCATCATTCCCTCTGACACGGACAATCAGCCCCAGCATTTT	CAIIPSDTDNQPQHF
-	-	14	TRBV9	TRBJ1-3	TGTGCCAGCAGCGTAGCTCACCCCAGGAACACCATATATTTT	CASSVAHPRNTIYF
-	-	9	TRBV27	TRBJ1-1	TGTGCCACCGGGATGCCTCCTTTCTTT	CATGMPPFF
-	-	14	TRBV10-1	TRBJ2-7	TGCGCCAGCAGTGATGAGACAGGCTTCTACGAGCAGTACTTC	CASSDETGFYEQYF
-	-	14	TRBV10-2	TRBJ1-2	TGCGCCAGCAGTGAGTCCCACGGGACAATACCCTACACCTTC	CASSESHGTIPYTF
-	few	15	TRBV6-1	TRBJ1-1	TGTGCCAGCAGTCTACCGACAGGAATGAACACTGAAGCTTTCTTT	CASSLPTGMNTEAFF
TRBD2	-	17	TRBV11-2	TRBJ2-7	TGTGCCAGCAGCTTCCCCCGACTAGCGGGGCTTTCCTACGAGCAGTACTTC	CASSFPRLAGLSYEQYF
-	once	15	TRBV27	TRBJ2-7	TGTGCCAGCACTTCGGCGGCAGGGGGGGACCACGAGCAGTACTTC	CASTSAAGGDHEQYF